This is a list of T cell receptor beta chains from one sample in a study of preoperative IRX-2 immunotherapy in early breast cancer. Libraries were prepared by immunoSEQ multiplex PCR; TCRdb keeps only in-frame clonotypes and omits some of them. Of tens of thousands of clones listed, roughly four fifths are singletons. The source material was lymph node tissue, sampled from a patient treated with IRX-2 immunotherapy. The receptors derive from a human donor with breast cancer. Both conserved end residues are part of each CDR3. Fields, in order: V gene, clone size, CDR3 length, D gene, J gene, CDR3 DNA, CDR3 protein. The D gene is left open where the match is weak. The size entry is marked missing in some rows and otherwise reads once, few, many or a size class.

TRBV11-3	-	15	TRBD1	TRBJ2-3	TGTGCCAGCAGCTTAGTTGGACAGGGGACAGATACGCAGTATTTT	CASSLVGQGTDTQYF
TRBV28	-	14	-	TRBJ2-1	TGTGCCAGCAATAACCTCCAGGGGTTCAATGAGCAGTTCTTC	CASNNLQGFNEQFF
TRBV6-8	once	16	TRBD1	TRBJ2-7	TGTGCCACGAGGGCAGGGGGAAAGATTATTGGGTACGAGCAGTACTTC	CATRAGGKIIGYEQYF
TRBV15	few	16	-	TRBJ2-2	TGTGCCACCAGCAGGCGCCGGCCCCCGAACACCGGGGAGCTGTTTTTT	CATSRRRPPNTGELFF
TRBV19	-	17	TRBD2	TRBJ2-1	TGTGCCAGTAGTATCTACAGCGGGGGGAGCTCCTACAATGAGCAGTTCTTC	CASSIYSGGSSYNEQFF
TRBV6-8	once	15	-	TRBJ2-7	TGTGCCAGCAGTTACTCGCCAGCGAAAGATCACGAGCAGTACTTC	CASSYSPAKDHEQYF
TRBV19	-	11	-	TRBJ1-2	TGTGCCTCCGGGGTGACCTATGGCTACACCTTC	CASGVTYGYTF
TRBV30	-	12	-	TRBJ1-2	TGTGCCTGGAGTGTGGGTACCTATGGCTACACCTTC	CAWSVGTYGYTF
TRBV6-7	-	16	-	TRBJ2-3	TGTGCCAGCAGTCCTCACGACAGCCCCAGCACAGATACGCAGTATTTT	CASSPHDSPSTDTQYF
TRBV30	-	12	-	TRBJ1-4	TGTGCCTGGAGTTCAACTAATGAAAAACTGTTTTTT	CAWSSTNEKLFF
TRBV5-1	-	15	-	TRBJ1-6	TGCGCCAGCAGCCTTGAAACTGGGCGATATTCACCCCTCCACTTT	CASSLETGRYSPLHF
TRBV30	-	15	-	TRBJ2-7	TGTGCCTGGAGTGTAAGACAGGCCGACGCCTACGAGCAGTACTTC	CAWSVRQADAYEQYF
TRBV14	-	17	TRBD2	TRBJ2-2	TGTGCCAGCAGCCAGGGGGCACTAGCGGGGGACACCGGGGAGCTGTTTTTT	CASSQGALAGDTGELFF
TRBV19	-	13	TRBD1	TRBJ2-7	TGTGCCAGTAGTACTGACAGGGGGTACGAGCAGTACTTC	CASSTDRGYEQYF
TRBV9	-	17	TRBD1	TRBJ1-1	TGTGCCAGCAGCGTAGACGGACAGGGGCCAATGAACACTGAAGCTTTCTTT	CASSVDGQGPMNTEAFF
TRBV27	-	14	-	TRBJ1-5	TGTGCCAGCAGTTTATCAGGCTGGGTTCAGCCCCAGCATTTT	CASSLSGWVQPQHF
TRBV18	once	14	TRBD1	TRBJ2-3	TGTGCCAGCTCACAACAGGGGACCGCAGATACGCAGTATTTT	CASSQQGTADTQYF
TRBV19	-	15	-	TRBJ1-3	TGTGCCAGTAGTATTTTGGACAGCTCGGGAAACACCATATATTTT	CASSILDSSGNTIYF
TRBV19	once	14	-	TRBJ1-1	TGTGCCAGTATTTTGGGTTCGACGAACACTGAAGCTTTCTTT	CASILGSTNTEAFF
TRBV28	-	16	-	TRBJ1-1	TGTGCCAGCAGTTTAGGGGGGTACAGGCTGAACACTGAAGCTTTCTTT	CASSLGGYRLNTEAFF